The 22 T cell receptor beta chains below were found in one sample sequenced in a study of T-cell reconstitution after alpha-beta-depleted transplantation in children. Unique molecular identifiers were incorporated when the TCRbeta library was constructed. TCRdb ran MiXCR on the PCR reads and lists one entry per CDR3 protein. The profile shows under 250,000 distinct CDR3 sequences, approximately 7% of them singletons. The sequencing here drew on PBMCs, taken before TCRalphabeta/CD19-depleted stem cell transplant. These receptors were collected from a boy between 2 and 10 years old with acute lymphoblastic leukemia, due to receive a stem cell transplant.

This clonotype has more than one count but fewer than ten. The chain carries TRBV12-3 or TRBV12-4 and TRBJ2-7; 14 bases are shared with TRBD2. V trimming: 6 bases; J trimming: 9 bases; junction bases outside the gene matches: 10. CDR3 length: 15 residues. CDR3 nucleotide sequence: TGTGCCAGCAGCACACCGGGACTAGCGGGAGAGGGGCAGTACTTC. Translating it yields CASSTPGLAGEGQYF.

This clonotype came up a few times. The V gene is TRBV6-2 or TRBV6-3, the J gene TRBJ1-1, with D possibly being TRBD1 (6 bases). V lost 6 bases to trimming and J lost 0 bases, with 11 bases between them. The germline V gene has CDR1 MNHEY and CDR2 SVGEGT. The CDR3 is 14 amino acids. In DNA, the CDR3 is TGTGCCAGCAGAGAAGACAGGCTGAACACTGAAGCTTTCTTT. Its protein is CASREDRLNTEAFF.

This clonotype was seen many times. The chain employs TRBV5-1 and TRBJ1-1; D is ambiguous. Germline V gives CDR1 SGHRS, CDR2 YFSETQ. Trimming removed 5 bases from V and 6 bases from J, with 11 bases in between. CDR3 length: 12 residues. CDR3 sequence (DNA): TGCGCCAGCAGGGAAGAATTCGCTGAAGCTTTCTTT. This encodes CASREEFAEAFF.

This clonotype appeared many times. The chain employs TRBV6-2 or TRBV6-3 and TRBJ2-1; the D is unclear. The length of the CDR3 is 12 residues. Germline loops: CDR1 MNHEY, CDR2 SVGEGT. Trimming took 0 bases from V and 7 from J, leaving 4 bases between them. CDR3 sequence reads: CASSYSVNEQFF. Written as DNA, the CDR3 is TGTGCCAGCAGTTACTCGGTGAATGAGCAGTTCTTC.

This clonotype was detected ten times or more. The chain is built from TRBV25-1 and TRBJ2-7; D ambiguous. Germline lookup yields CDR1 MGHDK and CDR2 SYGVNS. V was pared by 4 bases and J by 7 bases, with 11 bases between. This CDR3 comprises 12 residues. DNA of the CDR3: TGTGCCAGCAGTGCTGGTTTTATAGAGCAGTACTTC. As protein: CASSAGFIEQYF.

This clonotype was counted only a few times. The chain employs TRBV7-9 and TRBJ1-2, with 10 positions matching TRBD1. This CDR3 is built from 15 residues. The germline CDR1 and CDR2 sequences are SEHNR and FQNEAQ (reference sequence). The junction had 6 bases not matched to a gene; V was cut back by 5 bases and J by 3 bases. CDR3 bases: TGTGCCAGCAGCCTCCGACAGGGGGCGGACTATGGCTACACCTTC. Protein product: CASSLRQGADYGYTF. Filled out from reference TRBV7-9 and TRBJ1-2, the complete variable domain reads DTGVSQNPRHKITKRGQNVTFRCDPISEHNRLYWYRQTLGQGPEFLTYFQNEAQLEKSRLLSDRFSAERPKGSFSTLEIQRTEQGDSAMYLCASSLRQGADYGYTFGSGTRLTVV.

This clonotype was seen ten or more times. The chain recombines TRBV5-1 with TRBJ1-2; the match to TRBD1 covers 7 bases. V gave up 3 bases and J gave up 6 bases; unmatched junction bases: 5. CDR3 length: 13 amino acids. Germline loops: CDR1 SGHRS, CDR2 YFSETQ. In DNA form, the CDR3 reads TGCGCCAGCAGCTCGGGACAGCAAGATGGCTACACCTTC. This gives the protein CASSSGQQDGYTF. The complete variable domain, with remaining parts taken from reference TRBV5-1 and TRBJ1-2, reads KAGVTQTPRYLIKTRGQQVTLSCSPISGHRSVSWYQQTPGQGLQFLFEYFSETQRNKGNFPGRFSGRQFSNSRSEMNVSTLELGDSALYLCASSSGQQDGYTFGSGTRLTVV.

The J gene is TRBJ2-7, the V gene TRBV7-9; TRBD2 agrees at 8 bases. The CDR3 length is 16 residues. V trimming: 5 bases; J trimming: 3 bases; junction bases outside the gene matches: 12. The germline gives CDR1 SEHNR, CDR2 FQNEAQ (reference sequence). Written as DNA, the CDR3 is TGTGCCAGCAGCCTCGGGAGGGGAGGACGACTCTACGAGCAGTACTTC. It is translated as CASSLGRGGRLYEQYF. Complete variable domain (other parts from reference TRBV7-9 and TRBJ2-7): DTGVSQNPRHKITKRGQNVTFRCDPISEHNRLYWYRQTLGQGPEFLTYFQNEAQLEKSRLLSDRFSAERPKGSFSTLEIQRTEQGDSAMYLCASSLGRGGRLYEQYFGPGTRLTVT.

The sample holds many counts of this clonotype. V usage is TRBV4-2 and J usage is TRBJ2-4; the D gene could be TRBD1 or TRBD2 (5 bases each). Trimming took 3 bases from V and 0 from J, leaving 9 bases between them. Germline-derived CDR1 and CDR2 are LGHNA and YNFKEQ. CDR3 size: 15 residues. CDR3: CASSQGDLAKNIQYF. The CDR3 DNA reads as TGTGCCAGCAGCCAGGGGGATTTAGCCAAAAACATTCAGTACTTC.

This clonotype has ten or more counts. V is TRBV6-5 and J is TRBJ2-1; possibly TRBD1 for D (6 bases). The germline V and J ends were trimmed by 1 base and 10 bases, with 8 bases remaining between them. Germline V gene lookup returns CDR1 MNHEY and CDR2 SVGAGI. The CDR3 is 12 residues long. CDR3 in amino acids: CASSYLGAEQFF. CDR3 nucleotides: TGTGCCAGCAGTTACTTGGGGGCAGAGCAGTTCTTC.

At least ten counts were recorded for this clonotype. This chain uses TRBV20-1 with TRBJ2-1, with 11 bases matching TRBD1. V dropped 5 bases and J dropped 6; count of bases not matched to a gene: 3. CDR1 is DFQATT and CDR2 is SNEGSKA in the germline V gene (reference sequence). The CDR3 loop spans 13 amino acids. CDR3 DNA: TGCAGTGCTCCGGGACAGGGGGTCAATGAGCAGTTCTTC. Translation gives CSAPGQGVNEQFF.

In this sample, this clonotype turned up many times. V is TRBV29-1 and J is TRBJ1-5, with TRBD1 as a possible D gene (5 bases). The CDR3 consists of 14 residues. The V gene's germline CDR1 is SQVTM and CDR2 ANQGSEA. The V and J ends lost 0 bases and 7 bases respectively, with 13 bases between them. CDR3 sequence reads: CSVEEGGVGQPQHF. The CDR3 bases are TGCAGCGTTGAAGAGGGAGGGGTTGGGCAGCCCCAGCATTTT.

This clonotype was picked up a small number of times. CDR3 in DNA: TGTGCCAGCAGGCCGGGACTAGCGGGAGTCCGCTCCTACAATGAGCAGTTCTTC. Its protein product is CASRPGLAGVRSYNEQFF. This rearrangement joins TRBV5-5 to TRBJ2-1; 14 bases map to TRBD2. Per germline, CDR1 SGHKS and CDR2 YYEKEE (reference sequence). This CDR3 contains 18 residues. Unmatched junction bases numbered 7, after V lost 5 bases and J lost 0 bases.

This clonotype has ten or more counts. The DNA of the CDR3 is TGTGCCAGCAGCCTAACCCCGGGAGTAGGTGGCTACACCTTC. Its protein is CASSLTPGVGGYTF. The chain carries TRBV5-6 and TRBJ1-2; D remains unclear. This CDR3 spans 14 amino acids. From germline, CDR1 is SGHDT and CDR2 YYEEEE. Trimming removed 4 bases from V and 7 bases from J, with 17 bases in between.

This clonotype was seen ten or more times. This chain joins TRBV6-1 and TRBJ2-1, with 10 bases that match TRBD2. The CDR3 runs 16 residues. Germline V gives CDR1 MNHNS, CDR2 SASEGT. With 5 bases clipped from V and 1 base from J, the junction kept 5 bases outside the gene matches. CDR3 nucleotides: TGTGCCAGCAGTCCATGGACTAGCGGTTCCTACAATGAGCAGTTCTTC. Amino acids: CASSPWTSGSYNEQFF.

This clonotype occurred many times. J is TRBJ2-7 and V is TRBV18; D is possibly TRBD1 (6 bases). With 5 bases removed from V and 4 bases from J, the gap between germline ends came to 15 bases. Germline CDR1 KGHSH, CDR2 LQKENI. There are 14 residues in the CDR3. The CDR3 loop reads CASSFGTPEYEQYF. The CDR3 DNA reads TGTGCCAGCTCATTCGGGACACCCGAATACGAGCAGTACTTC.

The J gene is TRBJ2-5, the V gene TRBV11-2; maybe TRBD2 (6 bases). Germline CDR1 is SGHAT and CDR2 is FQNNGV. V lost 1 base and J 1 base, leaving 10 bases between the germline ends. CDR3 length: 15 residues. CDR3 coding DNA: TGTGCCAGCAGCTTAGGGCTAGCGTCCCAAGAGACCCAGTACTTC. Its translation is CASSLGLASQETQYF.

The table lists this clonotype with a few counts. The chain employs TRBV4-2 and TRBJ2-7; 10 nucleotides match TRBD2. Germline V gives CDR1 LGHNA, CDR2 YNFKEQ. V shed 4 bases, J shed 2 bases, and the junction held 5 bases outside the gene matches. This CDR3 comprises 15 residues. For the CDR3, the DNA is TGTGCCAGCAGCCGAGGACTAGCGGTCCCCTACGAGCAGTACTTC. It yields the protein CASSRGLAVPYEQYF.

J is TRBJ2-2 and V is TRBV6-1; the D call may be TRBD1 or TRBD2 (5 bases each). Trimming removed 0 bases from V and 7 bases from J, with 12 bases in between. The CDR3 spans 15 residues. Germline V CDR1 and CDR2: MNHNS, SASEGT. The CDR3 bases are TGTGCCAGCAGTGAAGCGCAGGGAGTTATCGGGGAGCTGTTTTTT. Its translation is CASSEAQGVIGELFF.

This clonotype occurred many times. CDR3 sequence reads: CASSRLALQFF. The CDR3 DNA reads as TGTGCCAGCAGTAGACTAGCCCTCCAGTTCTTC. J is TRBJ2-1 and V is TRBV2, with TRBD2 identical over 7 bases. This CDR3 contains 11 residues. V shed 5 bases, J shed 13 bases, and the junction held 5 bases outside the gene matches. Germline CDR1 is SNHLY and CDR2 is FYNNEI. Complete variable domain (other parts from reference TRBV2 and TRBJ2-1): EPEVTQTPSHQVTQMGQEVILRCVPISNHLYFYWYRQILGQKVEFLVSFYNNEISEKSEIFDDQFSVERPDGSNFTLKIRSTKLEDSAMYFCASSRLALQFFGPGTRLTVL.

This clonotype was seen at least ten times. V gene TRBV28 combines with J gene TRBJ1-2; D is undetermined. V gave up 2 bases and J gave up 4 bases, with 8 bases separating them. Germline CDR1 is MDHEN and CDR2 is SYDVKM. The CDR3 has 13 residues. The CDR3 sequence: CASSLVPTYGYTF. The CDR3 coding sequence is TGTGCCAGCAGTTTAGTCCCAACCTATGGCTACACCTTC.

The V gene is TRBV11-2, the J gene TRBJ2-1; D may be TRBD2 (5 bases). This CDR3 spans 14 amino acids. V dropped 5 bases and J dropped 10 bases, with 18 bases sitting between them. Germline lookup yields CDR1 SGHAT and CDR2 FQNNGV. For the CDR3, the DNA is TGTGCCAGCAGCGCCCTCACCCGTGGAGGCGAGCAGTTCTTC. It yields the protein CASSALTRGGEQFF.